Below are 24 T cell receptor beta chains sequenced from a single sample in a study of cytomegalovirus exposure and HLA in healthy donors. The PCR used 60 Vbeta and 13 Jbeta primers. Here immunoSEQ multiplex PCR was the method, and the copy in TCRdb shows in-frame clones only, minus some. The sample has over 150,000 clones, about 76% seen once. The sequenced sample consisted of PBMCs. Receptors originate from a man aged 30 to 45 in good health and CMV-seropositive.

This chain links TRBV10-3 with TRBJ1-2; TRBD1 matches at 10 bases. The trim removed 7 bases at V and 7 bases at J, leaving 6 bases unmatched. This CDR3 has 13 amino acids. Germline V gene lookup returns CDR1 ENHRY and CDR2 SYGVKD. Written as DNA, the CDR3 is TGTGCCATCACCTTCGGACAGGGGGGTGGCTACACCTTC. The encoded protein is CAITFGQGGGYTF.

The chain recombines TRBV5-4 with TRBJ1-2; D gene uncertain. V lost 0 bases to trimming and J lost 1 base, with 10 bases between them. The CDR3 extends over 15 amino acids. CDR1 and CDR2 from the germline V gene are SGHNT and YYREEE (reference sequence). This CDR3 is CASSLGQVFNYGYTF. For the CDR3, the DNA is TGTGCCAGCAGCTTGGGGCAGGTATTTAACTATGGCTACACCTTC.

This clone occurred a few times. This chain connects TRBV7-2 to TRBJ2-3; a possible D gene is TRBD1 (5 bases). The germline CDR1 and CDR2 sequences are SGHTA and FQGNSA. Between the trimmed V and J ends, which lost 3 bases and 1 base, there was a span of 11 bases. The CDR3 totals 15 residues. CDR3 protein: CASSFRGYRTDTQYF. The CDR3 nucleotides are TGTGCCAGCAGCTTTAGGGGCTACCGCACAGATACGCAGTATTTT.

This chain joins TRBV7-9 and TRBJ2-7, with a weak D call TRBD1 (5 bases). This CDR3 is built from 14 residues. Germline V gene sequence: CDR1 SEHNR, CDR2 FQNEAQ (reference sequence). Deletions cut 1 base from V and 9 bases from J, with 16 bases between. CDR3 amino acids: CASSLGRVKIVQYF. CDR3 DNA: TGTGCCAGCAGCTTAGGCAGGGTAAAGATTGTGCAGTACTTC.

As DNA, the CDR3 is TGTGCCAGCAGTCGCTCTTGGCGGGGGCGCACAGATACGCAGTATTTT. This encodes CASSRSWRGRTDTQYF. The chain couples TRBV11-1 to TRBJ2-3; D possibly corresponds to TRBD2 (7 bases). Germline assignment: CDR1 SGHAT and CDR2 FQDESV (reference sequence). V shed 6 bases and J shed 1 base, with 17 bases lying between them. This CDR3 comprises 16 residues.

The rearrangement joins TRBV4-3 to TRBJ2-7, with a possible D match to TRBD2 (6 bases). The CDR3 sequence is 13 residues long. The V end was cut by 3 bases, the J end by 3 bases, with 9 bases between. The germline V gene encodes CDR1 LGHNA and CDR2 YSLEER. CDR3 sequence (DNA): TGCGCCAGCAGCCAGCAGGGAGGCTACGAGCAGTACTTC. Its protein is CASSQQGGYEQYF.

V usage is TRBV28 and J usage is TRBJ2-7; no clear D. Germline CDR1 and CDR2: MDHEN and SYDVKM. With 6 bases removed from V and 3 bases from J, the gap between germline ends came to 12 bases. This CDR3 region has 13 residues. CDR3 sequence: CASSRLASYEQYF. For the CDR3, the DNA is TGTGCCAGCAGCCGCTTAGCCAGCTACGAGCAGTACTTC.

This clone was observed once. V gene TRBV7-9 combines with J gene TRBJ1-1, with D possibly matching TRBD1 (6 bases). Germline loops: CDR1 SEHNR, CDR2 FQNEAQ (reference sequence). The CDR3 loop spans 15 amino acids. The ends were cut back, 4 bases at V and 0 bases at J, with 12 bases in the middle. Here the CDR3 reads CASSSTGTLNTEAFF. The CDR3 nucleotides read TGTGCCAGCAGCTCAACCGGGACATTGAACACTGAAGCTTTCTTT.

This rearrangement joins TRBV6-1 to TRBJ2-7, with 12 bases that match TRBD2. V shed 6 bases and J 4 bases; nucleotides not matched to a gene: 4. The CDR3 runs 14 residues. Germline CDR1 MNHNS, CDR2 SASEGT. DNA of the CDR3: TGTGCCAGCAGGAGACTAGCGGGGGAATACGAGCAGTACTTC. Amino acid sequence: CASRRLAGEYEQYF.

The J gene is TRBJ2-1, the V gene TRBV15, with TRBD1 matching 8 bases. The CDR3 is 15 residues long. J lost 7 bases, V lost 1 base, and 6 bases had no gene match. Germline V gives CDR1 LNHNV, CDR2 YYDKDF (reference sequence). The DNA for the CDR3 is TGTGCCACCAGCAGAGCAGGGGGCTATGGTAATGAGCAGTTCTTC. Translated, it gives CATSRAGGYGNEQFF.

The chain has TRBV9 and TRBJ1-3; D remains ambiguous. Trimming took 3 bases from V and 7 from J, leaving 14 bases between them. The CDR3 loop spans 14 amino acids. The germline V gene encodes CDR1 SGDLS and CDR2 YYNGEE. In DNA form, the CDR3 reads TGTGCCAGCAGCGACCCCGGCGGGGTGAACACCATATATTTT. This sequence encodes CASSDPGGVNTIYF.

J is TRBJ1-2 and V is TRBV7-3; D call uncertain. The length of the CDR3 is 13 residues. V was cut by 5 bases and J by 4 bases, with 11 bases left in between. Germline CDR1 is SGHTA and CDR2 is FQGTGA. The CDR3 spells CASSPDPGYGYTF. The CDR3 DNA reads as TGTGCCAGCAGCCCTGACCCAGGCTATGGCTACACCTTC.

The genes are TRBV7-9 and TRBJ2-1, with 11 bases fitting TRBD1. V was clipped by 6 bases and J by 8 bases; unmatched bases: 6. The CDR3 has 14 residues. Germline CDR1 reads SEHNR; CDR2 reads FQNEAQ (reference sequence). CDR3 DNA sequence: TGTGCCAGCAGTCCCGGGACAGGGGGTTATGAGCAGTTCTTC. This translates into CASSPGTGGYEQFF.

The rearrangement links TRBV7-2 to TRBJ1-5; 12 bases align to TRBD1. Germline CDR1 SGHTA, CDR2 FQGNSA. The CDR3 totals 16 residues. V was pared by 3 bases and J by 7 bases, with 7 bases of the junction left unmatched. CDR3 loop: CASSFPGQGAGQPQHF. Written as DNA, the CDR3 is TGTGCCAGCAGCTTTCCGGGACAGGGGGCTGGACAGCCCCAGCATTTT.

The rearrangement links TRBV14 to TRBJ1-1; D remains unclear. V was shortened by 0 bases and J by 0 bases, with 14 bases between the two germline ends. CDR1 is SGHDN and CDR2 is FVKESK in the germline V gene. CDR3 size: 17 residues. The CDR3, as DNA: TGTGCCAGCAGCCAAGATAGGGAGCGGGCGGTGAACACTGAAGCTTTCTTT. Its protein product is CASSQDRERAVNTEAFF.

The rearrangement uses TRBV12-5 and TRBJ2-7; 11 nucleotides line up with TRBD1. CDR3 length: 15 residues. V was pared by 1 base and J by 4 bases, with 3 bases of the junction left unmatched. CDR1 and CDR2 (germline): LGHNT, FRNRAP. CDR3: CASGLGTGGPYEQYF. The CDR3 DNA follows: TGTGCTAGTGGTTTGGGGACAGGGGGCCCATACGAGCAGTACTTC.

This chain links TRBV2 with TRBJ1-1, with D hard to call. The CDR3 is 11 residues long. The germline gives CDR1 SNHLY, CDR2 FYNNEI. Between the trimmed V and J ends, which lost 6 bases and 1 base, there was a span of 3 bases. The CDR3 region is CASSWNTEAFF. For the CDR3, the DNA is TGTGCCAGCAGCTGGAACACTGAAGCTTTCTTT. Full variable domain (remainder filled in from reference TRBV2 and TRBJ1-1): EPEVTQTPSHQVTQMGQEVILRCVPISNHLYFYWYRQILGQKVEFLVSFYNNEISEKSEIFDDQFSVERPDGSNFTLKIRSTKLEDSAMYFCASSWNTEAFFGQGTRLTVV.

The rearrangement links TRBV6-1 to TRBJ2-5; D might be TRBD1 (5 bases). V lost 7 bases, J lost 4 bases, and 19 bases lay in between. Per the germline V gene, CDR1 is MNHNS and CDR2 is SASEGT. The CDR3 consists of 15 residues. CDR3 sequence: CASISRTQFLETQYF. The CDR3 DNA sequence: TGTGCCAGCATCTCCCGGACACAGTTCTTAGAGACCCAGTACTTC.

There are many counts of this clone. This CDR3 is CALGQGLNTEAFF. The CDR3 DNA reads as TGTGCCTTGGGACAGGGGCTGAACACTGAAGCTTTCTTT. The V call is TRBV30, the J call TRBJ1-1; 10 bases are shared with TRBD1. The CDR3 loop spans 13 amino acids. Germline loops: CDR1 GTSNPN, CDR2 SVGIG (reference sequence). V gave up 7 bases and J gave up 0 bases; unmatched junction bases: 2. The full variable domain, completed using reference TRBV30 and TRBJ1-1, is SQTIHQWPATLVQPVGSPLSLECTVEGTSNPNLYWYRQAAGRGLQLLFYSVGIGQISSEVPQNLSASRPQDRQFILSSKKLLLSDSGFYLCALGQGLNTEAFFGQGTRLTVV.

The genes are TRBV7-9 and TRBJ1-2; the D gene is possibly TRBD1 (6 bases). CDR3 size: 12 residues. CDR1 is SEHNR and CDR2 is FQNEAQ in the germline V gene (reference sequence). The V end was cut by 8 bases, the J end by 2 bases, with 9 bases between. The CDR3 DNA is TGTGCCAGCGGCCAGGGGAACTATGGCTACACCTTC. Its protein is CASGQGNYGYTF.

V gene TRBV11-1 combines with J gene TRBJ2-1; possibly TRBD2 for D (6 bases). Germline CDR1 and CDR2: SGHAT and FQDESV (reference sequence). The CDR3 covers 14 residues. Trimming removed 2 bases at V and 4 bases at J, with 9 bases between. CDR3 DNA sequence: TGTGCCAGCAGCTTATTAGCGGAGTACAATGAGCAGTTCTTC. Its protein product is CASSLLAEYNEQFF.

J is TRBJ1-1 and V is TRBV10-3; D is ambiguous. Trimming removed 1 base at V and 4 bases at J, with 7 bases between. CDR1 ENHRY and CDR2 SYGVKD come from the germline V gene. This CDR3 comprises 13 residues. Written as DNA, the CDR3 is TGTGCCATCAGTGAGTTCGGAGGCACTGAAGCTTTCTTT. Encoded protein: CAISEFGGTEAFF.

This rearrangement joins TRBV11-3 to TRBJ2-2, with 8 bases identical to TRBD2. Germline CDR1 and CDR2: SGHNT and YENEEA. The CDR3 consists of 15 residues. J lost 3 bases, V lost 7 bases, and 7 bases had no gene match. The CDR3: CASKPGLGDTGELFF. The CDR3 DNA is TGTGCCAGCAAACCGGGACTAGGGGACACCGGGGAGCTGTTTTTT.

CDR3 residues: CASSLAPADSTDTQYF. In DNA, the CDR3 is TGCGCCAGCAGCTTGGCCCCAGCGGATAGCACAGATACGCAGTATTTT. This chain connects TRBV5-1 to TRBJ2-3; D perhaps matches TRBD2 (5 bases). This CDR3 spans 16 amino acids. CDR1 is SGHRS, CDR2 YFSETQ, per germline. V was clipped by 0 bases and J by 0 bases, with 11 bases between them.